Each of the 24 T cell receptor beta chains below was sequenced from the same sample in a study of blood T cell repertoires in COVID-19. The protocol was immunoSEQ multiplex PCR, while the TCRdb copy is restricted to in-frame clones and leaves out a portion. The sample carries 150,000 to 200,000 clones, around 85% recorded once. Sequenced sample: peripheral blood. These receptor sequences come from a man between 60 and 75 years old with COVID-19, enrolled during active disease.

The chain uses TRBV5-4 and TRBJ1-4; D is undetermined. Germline CDR1 SGHNT, CDR2 YYREEE (reference sequence). Between the trimmed V and J ends, which lost 0 bases and 6 bases, there was a span of 12 bases. The CDR3 length is 15 residues. CDR3 amino acids: CASSLGSNPDEKLFF. As DNA, the CDR3 is TGTGCCAGCAGCTTGGGATCTAACCCGGATGAAAAACTGTTTTTT.

This sequence joins TRBV14 and TRBJ2-7, with a tentative D call TRBD2 (5 bases). The V and J ends lost 5 bases and 4 bases respectively, with 12 bases between them. The CDR3 is made up of 13 amino acids. Germline V CDR1 and CDR2: SGHDN, FVKESK. CDR3 in DNA: TGTGCCAGCAGCTTCGGTGAGCGGTACGAGCAGTACTTC. It encodes CASSFGERYEQYF.

V gene TRBV5-6 combines with J gene TRBJ1-1; D gene uncertain. V was shortened by 0 bases and J by 1 base, with 10 bases between the two germline ends. The germline CDR1 and CDR2 sequences are SGHDT and YYEEEE. This CDR3 is built from 15 residues. Here the CDR3 reads CASSLVTLTNTEAFF. DNA for the CDR3: TGTGCCAGCAGCTTGGTCACTCTCACGAACACTGAAGCTTTCTTT.

This chain links TRBV28 with TRBJ1-3; D is perhaps TRBD1 (6 bases). The CDR3 spans 14 residues. Germline V gene sequence: CDR1 MDHEN, CDR2 SYDVKM. Trimming pared 5 bases from V and 4 bases from J, leaving 12 bases between. CDR3 DNA: TGTGCCAGCAGTACAGGGTTAGGAGGAAACACCATATATTTT. Translation: CASSTGLGGNTIYF.

The chain is built from TRBV6-4 and TRBJ2-3, with 15 bases aligning to TRBD2. V dropped 2 bases and J dropped 4; count of bases not matched to a gene: 4. The CDR3 is 17 amino acids. Per germline, CDR1 MRHNA and CDR2 SNTAGT. CDR3 loop: CASSDRTSGREADTQYF. The CDR3 bases are TGTGCCAGCAGTGACCGGACTAGCGGGAGGGAGGCAGATACGCAGTATTTT.

This chain connects TRBV2 to TRBJ1-4, with TRBD1 matching 7 bases. CDR1 SNHLY and CDR2 FYNNEI come from the germline V gene. Germline trimming cut 7 bases from V and 8 bases from J; bases unmatched to any gene: 4. This CDR3 is 12 amino acids long. CDR3 sequence: CASKGAGEKLFF. The CDR3 DNA is TGTGCCAGCAAGGGGGCAGGGGAAAAACTGTTTTTT.

This rearrangement joins TRBV19 to TRBJ2-1, with 10 bases identical to TRBD2. The germline CDR1 and CDR2 sequences are LNHDA and SQIVND (reference sequence). The CDR3 runs 15 residues. After removal of 3 bases from V and 7 bases from J, the junction contained 6 bases not matched to a gene. The CDR3 here is CASSIGASGGNEQFF. The CDR3 bases are TGTGCCAGTAGTATTGGGGCTAGCGGGGGTAATGAGCAGTTCTTC. Full variable domain (missing parts from reference TRBV19 and TRBJ2-1): DGGITQSPKYLFRKEGQNVTLSCEQNLNHDAMYWYRQDPGQGLRLIYYSQIVNDFQKGDIAEGYSVSREKKESFPLTVTSAQKNPTAFYLCASSIGASGGNEQFFGPGTRLTVL.

This clone was recorded a few times. The CDR3 spells CASSSQQGSRNQPQHF. The DNA of the CDR3 is TGTGCCAGCAGTAGTCAGCAGGGCTCGCGCAATCAGCCCCAGCATTTT. This rearrangement joins TRBV28 to TRBJ1-5, with TRBD1 as a possible D gene (5 bases). The V and J ends lost 5 bases and 2 bases respectively, with 16 bases between them. Germline values: CDR1 MDHEN, CDR2 SYDVKM. The CDR3 loop spans 16 amino acids. The whole variable domain, filled in from reference TRBV28 and TRBJ1-5, reads DVKVTQSSRYLVKRTGEKVFLECVQDMDHENMFWYRQDPGLGLRLIYFSYDVKMKEKGDIPEGYSVSREKKERFSLILESASTNQTSMYLCASSSQQGSRNQPQHFGDGTRLSIL.

V gene TRBV6-2 or TRBV6-3 combines with J gene TRBJ2-7, with TRBD1 matching over 9 bases. The ends lost 5 bases at V and 6 bases at J; junction bases unmatched: 11. Germline CDR1 MNHEY, CDR2 SVGEGT. The CDR3 runs to 15 residues. CDR3 residues: CASSLTGGLLTEQYF. The CDR3, as DNA: TGTGCCAGCAGTCTAACAGGGGGCCTTTTGACCGAGCAGTACTTC.

The chain carries TRBV24-1 and TRBJ2-5, with TRBD2 matching 10 bases. Germline V CDR1 and CDR2: KGHDR, SFDVKD. CDR3 length: 18 amino acids. Unmatched junction bases numbered 11, after V lost 1 base and J lost 4 bases. CDR3 sequence (DNA): TGTGCCACCAGTGATTTCAACCTAGCGGGAGCATGGTCAGAGACCCAGTACTTC. This sequence encodes CATSDFNLAGAWSETQYF.

This chain joins TRBV7-3 and TRBJ2-3; 7 bases line up with TRBD1. Germline assignment: CDR1 SGHTA and CDR2 FQGTGA. The ends lost 5 bases at V and 2 bases at J; junction bases unmatched: 4. The CDR3 has 14 residues. This chain's CDR3 is CASSPGQNTDTQYF. CDR3 nucleotides: TGTGCCAGCAGCCCGGGACAGAACACAGATACGCAGTATTTT.

This sequence joins TRBV28 and TRBJ1-1; D not certain. The CDR3 sequence is 16 residues long. CDR1 and CDR2 from the germline V gene are MDHEN and SYDVKM. Trimming shortened V by 8 bases and J by 0 bases, and 19 bases separated the two germline ends. The CDR3: CASLKPLDIMNTEAFF. The CDR3 DNA sequence: TGTGCCAGCCTAAAGCCCCTTGACATCATGAACACTGAAGCTTTCTTT. Using reference TRBV28 and TRBJ1-1 for the parts outside the CDR3, the full variable domain is DVKVTQSSRYLVKRTGEKVFLECVQDMDHENMFWYRQDPGLGLRLIYFSYDVKMKEKGDIPEGYSVSREKKERFSLILESASTNQTSMYLCASLKPLDIMNTEAFFGQGTRLTVV.

The V and J genes are TRBV6-6 and TRBJ1-4; 7 bases are a match to TRBD1. The CDR3 covers 14 residues. CDR1 is MNHNY, CDR2 SVGAGI, per germline (reference sequence). V shed 7 bases, J shed 5 bases, and the junction held 7 bases outside the gene matches. In DNA, the CDR3 is TGTGCCAGCATACCCCGACAGGGAAATGAAAAACTGTTTTTT. Protein: CASIPRQGNEKLFF.

This clone was recorded only once. The V gene is TRBV11-2, the J gene TRBJ1-5, with D uncertain. The CDR3 length is 18 residues. The germline V and J ends were trimmed by 11 bases and 0 bases, with 26 bases remaining between them. The germline V gene has CDR1 SGHAT and CDR2 FQNNGV. The CDR3: CAPELNPPGRDSNQPQHF. The CDR3 coding sequence is TGTGCCCCCGAGCTTAACCCCCCGGGGAGAGATAGCAATCAGCCCCAGCATTTT.

V usage is TRBV7-8 and J usage is TRBJ1-5; 10 nucleotides match TRBD1. The germline gives CDR1 SGHVS, CDR2 FQNEAQ. With 4 bases clipped from V and 3 bases from J, the junction kept 6 bases outside the gene matches. This CDR3 is 16 amino acids long. CDR3 amino acids: CASSSRDRGYNQPQHF. DNA of the CDR3: TGTGCCAGCAGCTCCCGGGACAGGGGCTACAATCAGCCCCAGCATTTT.

V is TRBV19 and J is TRBJ1-6; TRBD1 matches 8 bases. From germline, CDR1 is LNHDA and CDR2 SQIVND (reference sequence). V lost 5 bases and J lost 10; bases outside the gene matches: 13. The CDR3 spans 16 residues. The CDR3 DNA sequence: TGTGCCAGTAGTCCCAGATGGACAGGGCAAAACTCACCCCTCCACTTT. It is translated as CASSPRWTGQNSPLHF.

The CDR3: CASSVQAYYNSPLHF. In nucleotides, the CDR3 is TGTGCCAGCAGCGTTCAGGCGTACTATAATTCACCCCTCCACTTT. This sequence joins TRBV9 and TRBJ1-6; D gene unclear. This CDR3 spans 15 amino acids. Looked up from germline, CDR1 is SGDLS and CDR2 is YYNGEE. Trimming took 2 bases from V and 3 from J, leaving 9 bases between them.

The chain recombines TRBV7-9 with TRBJ2-1; 7 nucleotides match TRBD2. The germline gives CDR1 SEHNR, CDR2 FQNEAQ (reference sequence). This CDR3 has 16 residues. V lost 3 bases and J lost 8; bases outside the gene matches: 13. Here the CDR3 DNA reads TGTGCCAGCAGCTTCAGTACGGGACTCGGGGGGTATGAGCAGTTCTTC. Its protein product is CASSFSTGLGGYEQFF.

This clone was seen only once. The V call is TRBV14, the J call TRBJ2-7; weak D call: TRBD2 (5 bases). The CDR3 runs 17 residues. Germline assignment: CDR1 SGHDN and CDR2 FVKESK. The V end was cut by 8 bases, the J end by 0 bases, with 23 bases between. CDR3 coding DNA: TGTGCCAGCTCCCAACTTGGAGGTGACTGGGACTCCTACGAGCAGTACTTC. This gives the protein CASSQLGGDWDSYEQYF.

This rearrangement joins TRBV12-3 or TRBV12-4 to TRBJ2-3, with D possibly TRBD1 on 5 matching bases. V lost 5 bases, J lost 6 bases, and 9 bases lay in between. The CDR3 totals 12 residues. The DNA for the CDR3 is TGTGCCAGCAGTCAGGGTGTGGATACGCAGTATTTT. Its translation: CASSQGVDTQYF.

The CDR3 coding sequence is TGTGCCTGGAGTGCGGGACAGGGGGCGCGTGAGACCCAGTACTTC. This translates into CAWSAGQGARETQYF. The chain employs TRBV30 and TRBJ2-5; 12 nucleotides align to TRBD1. Per the germline V gene, CDR1 is GTSNPN and CDR2 is SVGIG (reference sequence). V lost 1 base to trimming and J lost 5 bases; unmatched junction nucleotides: 5. This CDR3 region has 15 residues. Full variable domain (rest looked up from reference TRBV30 and TRBJ2-5): SQTIHQWPATLVQPVGSPLSLECTVEGTSNPNLYWYRQAAGRGLQLLFYSVGIGQISSEVPQNLSASRPQDRQFILSSKKLLLSDSGFYLCAWSAGQGARETQYFGPGTRLLVL.

This chain links TRBV3-1 (or the pseudogene TRBV3-2) with TRBJ2-7; the D gene is possibly TRBD2 (6 bases). Trimming took off 2 bases at V and 0 bases at J, with 14 bases between the two ends. The CDR3 covers 16 residues. The germline V gene encodes CDR1 LGHDT and CDR2 YNNKEL (reference sequence). The CDR3 DNA is TGTGCCAGCAGCCAAACACCGGGACTCGTCTCCTACGAGCAGTACTTC. Amino acids: CASSQTPGLVSYEQYF.

The chain carries TRBV6-2 or TRBV6-3 and TRBJ1-1; D is unclear. CDR1 MNHEY and CDR2 SVGEGT come from the germline V gene. This CDR3 is 13 amino acids long. V shed 5 bases and J shed 7 bases, with 14 bases lying between them. CDR3: CASSAGRYSEAFF. In nucleotides, the CDR3 is TGTGCCAGCAGTGCGGGCCGGTATAGTGAAGCTTTCTTT.

This clone has more than one count but fewer than ten. The genes are TRBV7-8 and TRBJ1-1; TRBD1 agrees at 7 bases. Germline-derived CDR1 and CDR2 are SGHVS and FQNEAQ. After removal of 3 bases from V and 3 bases from J, the junction contained 7 bases not matched to a gene. The CDR3 sequence is 15 residues long. The CDR3 sequence: CASSFRQGDDTEAFF. In DNA, the CDR3 is TGTGCCAGCAGCTTCCGACAGGGCGATGACACTGAAGCTTTCTTT.